These 11 T cell receptor beta chains originate from one sample sequenced in a study of shared clonotypes between healthy human individuals (dated by TCRdb to 2018 to 2020). The method was the immunoSEQ multiplex PCR assay. In TCRdb, the immuneACCESS table is reduced to in-frame sequences with V and J assigned. These tables do not hold every clone; where another copy was compared, an unresolved V gene accounts for under half, and the others remain unexplained. The sample profile shows around 550,000 clones; 90% to 97% of them were found once. Roughly 0.06% of the sample lies in the top ten. The sequenced sample consisted of naive CD4+ T cells sorted from blood. The sample's cell subset or site label is to be understood as: CD45RA+ positively selected. The receptors were sampled from a woman younger than 45 in good health.

Concerning this clone: The sample carries other DNA sequences with the same CDR3. The CDR3 spells CASSLLAGTYEQYF. The CDR3 nucleotides read TGTGCCAGCAGCTTGCTAGCGGGAACCTACGAGCAGTACTTC. The chain employs TRBV11-2 and TRBJ2-7; TRBD2 aligns across 9 bases. The CDR3 has 14 residues. The germline gives CDR1 SGHAT, CDR2 FQNNGV. Trimming at V came to 3 bases and at J to 2 bases, leaving 2 bases not matched to a gene.

The V gene is TRBV5-1, the J gene TRBJ1-5, with 8 bases identical to TRBD1. This CDR3 comprises 14 residues. The V and J ends lost 4 bases and 2 bases, in that order; junction bases with no gene match: 2. In germline, CDR1 is SGHRS, CDR2 YFSETQ. The CDR3 nucleotides are TGCGCCAGCAGCATGACAGGGGGCAATCAGCCCCAGCATTTT. Translating it yields CASSMTGGNQPQHF.

The J gene is TRBJ2-1, the V gene TRBV21-1; the D call of TRBD2 is as the table states it, not checked on the DNA. TRBV21-1 is flagged as a pseudogene. The CDR3 contains 18 residues. CDR3 protein: CASSPGGLAGAGHNEQFF. As DNA, the CDR3 is TGTGCCAGCAGCCCCGGGGGGCTAGCGGGAGCGGGCCACAATGAGCAGTTCTTC.

The chain has TRBV6-5 and TRBJ2-3, with D possibly being TRBD2 (5 bases). The germline CDR1 and CDR2 sequences are MNHEY and SVGAGI. The CDR3 totals 16 residues. Trimming pared 0 bases from V and 4 bases from J, leaving 14 bases between. CDR3 in amino acids: CASSYSSSLVADTQYF. CDR3 DNA sequence: TGTGCCAGCAGTTACTCGTCTAGCTTAGTAGCAGATACGCAGTATTTT.

The genes are TRBV15 and TRBJ2-2, with D unclear. V shed 0 bases and J shed 5 bases, with 7 bases lying between them. The CDR3 consists of 14 residues. From germline, CDR1 is LNHNV and CDR2 YYDKDF (reference sequence). CDR3 sequence: CATSRDPGTGELFF. The CDR3 DNA is TGTGCCACCAGCAGAGATCCGGGTACCGGGGAGCTGTTTTTT.

The chain employs TRBV4-1 and TRBJ2-3, with TRBD2 identical over 7 bases. This CDR3 spans 17 amino acids. Trimming at V came to 4 bases and at J to 4 bases, leaving 14 bases not matched to a gene. Per the germline V gene, CDR1 is MGHRA and CDR2 is YSYEKL. The CDR3 region is CASSRIGGRVAADTQYF. The CDR3, as DNA: TGCGCCAGCAGCCGAATAGGCGGGAGAGTAGCGGCAGATACGCAGTATTTT.

V gene TRBV9 combines with J gene TRBJ2-3; the D gene could be TRBD1 or TRBD2 (7 bases each). The CDR3 loop spans 15 amino acids. Trimming removed 4 bases from V and 4 bases from J, with 16 bases in between. The V gene's germline CDR1 is SGDLS and CDR2 YYNGEE. CDR3 region: CASSPGGGLADTQYF. The CDR3 DNA reads TGTGCCAGCAGCCCAGGGGGGGGGTTGGCAGATACGCAGTATTTT. Combining the CDR3 with reference TRBV9 and TRBJ2-3 gives the whole variable domain DSGVTQTPKHLITATGQRVTLRCSPRSGDLSVYWYQQSLDQGLQFLIQYYNGEERAKGNILERFSAQQFPDLHSELNLSSLELGDSALYFCASSPGGGLADTQYFGPGTRLTVL.

This rearrangement joins TRBV28 to TRBJ1-4; D might be TRBD1 (5 bases). CDR1 is MDHEN and CDR2 is SYDVKM in the germline V gene. With 6 bases removed from V and 11 bases from J, the gap between germline ends came to 13 bases. The CDR3 covers 12 residues. The CDR3 region is CASSRGVQKLFF. CDR3 DNA sequence: TGTGCCAGCAGCCGGGGGGTCCAGAAACTGTTTTTT.

The J gene is TRBJ1-2, the V gene TRBV19; tentatively, D is TRBD1 (6 bases). CDR1 is LNHDA and CDR2 is SQIVND in the germline V gene (reference sequence). This CDR3 has 16 residues. Trimming removed 7 bases from V and 4 bases from J, with 22 bases in between. The CDR3 nucleotides are TGTGCCAGTACCTACCAAGGGCCGGGGGCGTTCTATGGCTACACCTTC. Translating it yields CASTYQGPGAFYGYTF.

In its sample, this clone was seen a few times. DNA for the CDR3: TGTGCCAGCAGCTTAGATTTAGTTATTCAACATGGCTACACCTTC. This translates into CASSLDLVIQHGYTF. The V and J genes are TRBV7-9 and TRBJ1-2; no firm D call. The CDR3 runs to 15 residues. Germline CDR1 SEHNR, CDR2 FQNEAQ (reference sequence). Trimming stripped 1 base from V and 6 bases from J, with 15 bases between.

The CDR3 DNA is TGTGCCAGCTCACTACCCGGACCAGGGCCTTCTGGAAACACCATATATTTT. Protein sequence: CASSLPGPGPSGNTIYF. The chain links TRBV18 to TRBJ1-3; D possibly corresponds to TRBD1 (5 bases). V was cut by 4 bases and J by 1 base, with 17 bases left in between. The CDR3 consists of 17 residues. Looked up from germline, CDR1 is KGHSH and CDR2 is LQKENI.